These 28 T cell receptor beta chains were sequenced from one sample in a study of blood T cell repertoires in COVID-19 (dated by TCRdb to between 2020 and 2021). The library was produced with the immunoSEQ multiplex PCR assay. Not all clones reach the TCRdb copy of this immuneACCESS table, which keeps in-frame sequences only. Checked studies attribute under half of the gap to unresolved V genes and leave the rest unexplained. Across this sample there are approximately 220,000 clones, with 65% to 85% seen only once. The ten largest clones add up to more than 9% of the sample. Sequencing was done on a sample of peripheral blood. These receptors originate from a woman older than 75 with acute or convalescent COVID-19.

The table lists this clone with a few counts. V and J are TRBV5-1 and TRBJ1-6; TRBD1 matches 7 bases. V lost 4 bases, J lost 9 bases, and 7 bases stayed unmatched. The germline V gene has CDR1 SGHRS and CDR2 YFSETQ. The CDR3 length is 14 residues. The CDR3 loop reads CASSPQGITSPLHF. In DNA form, the CDR3 reads TGCGCCAGCAGCCCACAGGGGATCACTTCACCCCTCCACTTT.

The genes are TRBV7-8 and TRBJ2-7; 10 bases fit TRBD1. The CDR3 totals 14 residues. The germline V gene encodes CDR1 SGHVS and CDR2 FQNEAQ. With V trimmed by 7 bases and J by 2 bases, 5 bases remained unmatched. The CDR3 bases are TGTGCCAGCAATTCCGGGACAGGGGCCTACGAGCAGTACTTC. Protein: CASNSGTGAYEQYF.

There are a few counts of this clone. This chain connects TRBV2 to TRBJ2-2; tentatively, D is TRBD1 (6 bases). CDR1 is SNHLY and CDR2 is FYNNEI in the germline V gene. The CDR3 has 17 amino acids. V was cut by 2 bases and J by 1 base, with 14 bases left in between. CDR3 coding DNA: TGTGCCAGCAGTGAACATCGTGGGACAATGAACACCGGGGAGCTGTTTTTT. It yields the protein CASSEHRGTMNTGELFF.

The CDR3 bases are TGTGCCAGCAGCAAATCCGGGACAGGGCCCACTGAAGCTTTCTTT. This encodes CASSKSGTGPTEAFF. This chain joins TRBV6-2 or TRBV6-3 and TRBJ1-1; 9 bases line up with TRBD1. The CDR3 runs 15 residues. After removal of 6 bases from V and 4 bases from J, the junction contained 9 bases not matched to a gene. CDR1 MNHEY and CDR2 SVGEGT come from the germline V gene.

The chain couples TRBV7-9 to TRBJ1-6; D ambiguous. This CDR3 is built from 14 residues. Germline assignment: CDR1 SEHNR and CDR2 FQNEAQ (reference sequence). Trimming cost V 1 base and J 14 bases, with 15 bases left between them. The CDR3 bases are TGTGCCAGCAGCTTAGATTTGGGAAGCGGTACCCTCCACTTT. It translates to CASSLDLGSGTLHF. The full variable domain, in which reference TRBV7-9 and TRBJ1-6 provide the parts outside the CDR3, is DTGVSQNPRHKITKRGQNVTFRCDPISEHNRLYWYRQTLGQGPEFLTYFQNEAQLEKSRLLSDRFSAERPKGSFSTLEIQRTEQGDSAMYLCASSLDLGSGTLHFGNGTRLTVT.

The gene calls are TRBV19 and TRBJ2-5, with unresolved D. The CDR3 has 14 residues. The V end lost 1 base, the J end lost 0 bases, and 6 bases lay between the germline ends. Germline assignment: CDR1 LNHDA and CDR2 SQIVND (reference sequence). DNA of the CDR3: TGTGCCAGTAGTATAGCCCTGTACCAAGAGACCCAGTACTTC. Its protein product is CASSIALYQETQYF.

The gene calls are TRBV7-3 and TRBJ1-6; D perhaps matches TRBD1 (6 bases). Germline V lookup: CDR1 SGHTA, CDR2 FQGTGA. Trimming cost V 6 bases and J 7 bases, with 16 bases left between them. This CDR3 has 15 residues. The DNA for the CDR3 is TGTGCCAGCAGTAACCAGGACAGTGAGAATTCACCCCTCCACTTT. This gives the protein CASSNQDSENSPLHF.

The V gene is TRBV12-3 or TRBV12-4, the J gene TRBJ1-1, with D uncertain. V lost 7 bases, J lost 8 bases, and 17 bases lay in between. CDR3 length equals 13 residues. The chain's CDR3 is CASTRGLVKEAFF. CDR3 in DNA: TGTGCCAGCACCCGAGGGCTAGTGAAAGAAGCTTTCTTT.

The chain has TRBV28 and TRBJ1-5; D is unclear. CDR1 is MDHEN, CDR2 SYDVKM, per germline. V lost 5 bases and J lost 1, with 6 bases in between. The CDR3 length is 13 residues. This CDR3 is CASSGGSNQPQHF. Here the CDR3 DNA reads TGTGCCAGCAGTGGAGGCAGCAATCAGCCCCAGCATTTT.

The chain has TRBV27 and TRBJ2-3; TRBD2 aligns across 10 bases. The CDR3 has 18 residues. Germline CDR1 and CDR2: MNHEY and SMNVEV (reference sequence). J lost 2 bases, V lost 2 bases, and 10 bases had no gene match. This CDR3 reads CASSLRASGSLTTDTQYF. For the CDR3, the DNA is TGTGCCAGCAGTTTACGGGCTAGCGGGAGCTTAACCACAGATACGCAGTATTTT.

The rearrangement joins TRBV6-5 to TRBJ2-7, with D perhaps matching TRBD1 (5 bases). Between the trimmed V and J ends, which lost 6 bases and 2 bases, there was a span of 11 bases. The CDR3 spans 13 residues. Germline CDR1 MNHEY, CDR2 SVGAGI. The CDR3 bases are TGTGCCAGCAGGAAACTGGGGCCCTACGAGCAGTACTTC. This codes for CASRKLGPYEQYF.

In its sample, this clone was seen once. V usage is TRBV9 and J usage is TRBJ2-5; the match to TRBD1 covers 7 bases. Per the germline V gene, CDR1 is SGDLS and CDR2 is YYNGEE. This CDR3 is built from 15 residues. The J segment lost 1 base and the V segment lost 0 bases, leaving 3 bases of the junction unmatched. The CDR3: CASSVGQGSQETQYF. DNA of the CDR3: TGTGCCAGCAGCGTAGGACAGGGTAGCCAAGAGACCCAGTACTTC.

The chain is built from TRBV3-1 (or the pseudogene TRBV3-2) and TRBJ1-1; the D gene is possibly TRBD1 (6 bases). CDR1 and CDR2 from the germline V gene are LGHDT and YNNKEL (reference sequence). The CDR3 has 14 residues. Deletions cut 0 bases from V and 6 bases from J, with 11 bases between. The CDR3 region has the DNA TGTGCCAGCAGCCAAGATATAGGGGGGGCTGAAGCTTTCTTT. Its protein is CASSQDIGGAEAFF.

This clone appeared a single time. The chain is built from TRBV4-2 and TRBJ1-2; the match to TRBD1 covers 7 bases. The CDR3 has 11 amino acids. After removal of 6 bases from V and 8 bases from J, the junction contained 3 bases not matched to a gene. Germline CDR1 LGHNA, CDR2 YNFKEQ. The chain's CDR3 is CASSLRGGYTF. CDR3 coding DNA: TGTGCCAGCAGTCTCAGGGGGGGCTACACCTTC.

V is TRBV20-1 and J is TRBJ1-2, with a weak D call TRBD1 (5 bases). The CDR3 length is 11 residues. Looked up from germline, CDR1 is DFQATT and CDR2 is SNEGSKA (reference sequence). Trimming removed 4 bases from V and 5 bases from J, with 8 bases in between. CDR3 loop: CSATGPYGYTF. The CDR3 region has the DNA TGCAGTGCTACAGGGCCGTATGGCTACACCTTC.

The chain joins TRBV10-3 to TRBJ1-5; 12 bases are a match to TRBD1. The V and J ends lost 8 bases and 7 bases, in that order; junction bases with no gene match: 12. The CDR3 spans 16 residues. Germline CDR1 and CDR2: ENHRY and SYGVKD. The CDR3 DNA reads TGTGCCATCGCGGGGGGGACAGGGGGCGCAGGACAGCCCCAGCATTTT. Translated: CAIAGGTGGAGQPQHF.

In this sample, this clone turned up once. The chain carries TRBV10-3 and TRBJ2-2, with a weak D call TRBD1 (5 bases). The germline CDR1 and CDR2 sequences are ENHRY and SYGVKD. The CDR3 loop spans 13 amino acids. Trimming pared 4 bases from V and 6 bases from J, leaving 9 bases between. The DNA of the CDR3 is TGTGCCATCAGTGCCAGGGATGCCGGGGAGCTGTTTTTT. As protein: CAISARDAGELFF.

The chain combines TRBV6-5 with TRBJ1-2; 11 bases fit TRBD1. CDR3 size: 14 residues. With 4 bases clipped from V and 8 bases from J, the junction kept 6 bases outside the gene matches. The germline CDR1 and CDR2 sequences are MNHEY and SVGAGI. This CDR3 reads CASSWTGGARGYTF. Written as DNA, the CDR3 is TGTGCCAGCAGTTGGACAGGGGGCGCAAGGGGCTACACCTTC.

This chain uses TRBV6-5 with TRBJ1-5; TRBD1 aligns across 9 bases. J gave up 3 bases and V 6 bases, and 6 bases lay outside the gene matches. The CDR3 covers 15 residues. Germline CDR1 and CDR2: MNHEY and SVGAGI. The CDR3 reads CASRSDRGNNQPQHF. CDR3 DNA sequence: TGTGCCAGCAGATCGGACAGGGGTAACAATCAGCCCCAGCATTTT.

This clone was found once. The chain employs TRBV6-5 and TRBJ1-1, with 9 nucleotides matching TRBD1. The ends lost 5 bases at V and 6 bases at J; junction bases unmatched: 4. From germline, CDR1 is MNHEY and CDR2 SVGAGI. This CDR3 has 13 residues. For the CDR3, the DNA is TGTGCCAGCAGTAAGGGACAGGGCCCTGAAGCTTTCTTT. Protein sequence: CASSKGQGPEAFF.

The V call is TRBV30, the J call TRBJ1-2; TRBD1 matches 7 bases. The CDR3 spans 14 residues. The germline CDR1 and CDR2 sequences are GTSNPN and SVGIG (reference sequence). With V trimmed by 2 bases and J by 2 bases, 5 bases remained unmatched. The CDR3 DNA sequence: TGTGCCTGGAGTATGGACAGGACCAACTATGGCTACACCTTC. Amino acid sequence: CAWSMDRTNYGYTF.

The chain combines TRBV4-2 with TRBJ1-1; possible D gene TRBD1, 5 bases. Germline-derived CDR1 and CDR2 are LGHNA and YNFKEQ. The germline V and J ends were trimmed by 1 base and 7 bases, with 22 bases remaining between them. CDR3 length: 17 residues. CDR3 region: CASSQVIGRPGGGEAFF. CDR3 DNA: TGTGCCAGCAGCCAAGTTATCGGACGGCCCGGGGGGGGTGAAGCTTTCTTT.

Only one count was recorded for this clone. This CDR3 is CASSFVQGDNTPSSYEQYF. The CDR3 DNA reads as TGTGCCAGCAGCTTCGTACAGGGTGACAACACTCCAAGCTCCTACGAGCAGTACTTC. This chain links TRBV6-2 or TRBV6-3 with TRBJ2-7; D is possibly TRBD1 (6 bases). The ends were cut back, 6 bases at V and 0 bases at J, with 27 bases in the middle. The CDR3 runs 19 residues. Germline CDR1 is MNHEY and CDR2 is SVGEGT.

V gene TRBV4-1 combines with J gene TRBJ1-1; a weak D match, TRBD1 (6 bases). Per germline, CDR1 MGHRA and CDR2 YSYEKL. V shed 1 base and J shed 3 bases, with 9 bases lying between them. CDR3 length equals 14 residues. Here the CDR3 reads CASSQGSGDTEAFF. CDR3 in DNA: TGCGCCAGCAGCCAAGGATCAGGGGACACTGAAGCTTTCTTT.

The chain employs TRBV5-1 and TRBJ2-3, with TRBD2 as a possible D gene (5 bases). V was clipped by 3 bases and J by 0 bases, with 8 bases between them. Germline CDR1 reads SGHRS; CDR2 reads YFSETQ. The CDR3 spans 14 residues. The CDR3, as DNA: TGCGCCAGCAGCTCGGGCGGGAGCACAGATACGCAGTATTTT. This codes for CASSSGGSTDTQYF.

CDR3 coding DNA: TGTGCCAGCAGTTTATCCCGGGTCAATCAGCCCCAGCATTTT. This translates into CASSLSRVNQPQHF. The genes are TRBV28 and TRBJ1-5; D is undetermined. The V and J ends lost 1 base and 3 bases respectively, with 7 bases between them. This CDR3 has 14 residues. From germline, CDR1 is MDHEN and CDR2 SYDVKM.

This clone has only one observation. The same CDR3 is also encoded by other DNA sequences in this sample. The chain couples TRBV5-1 to TRBJ2-5; 7 nucleotides match TRBD2. In germline, CDR1 is SGHRS, CDR2 YFSETQ. The CDR3 is made up of 14 amino acids. V was clipped by 0 bases and J by 2 bases; unmatched bases: 1. CDR3 coding DNA: TGCGCCAGCAGCTTGGGGGGGGGTCAAGAGACCCAGTACTTC. Its translation: CASSLGGGQETQYF.

This clone was found once. The chain employs TRBV12-5 and TRBJ2-7, with a weak D call TRBD2 (6 bases). This CDR3 has 16 residues. V lost 0 bases to trimming and J lost 1 base, with 13 bases between them. Looked up from germline, CDR1 is LGHNT and CDR2 is FRNRAP. CDR3 loop: CASGLVLGGASYEQYF. In DNA, the CDR3 is TGTGCTAGTGGTTTGGTACTTGGCGGGGCATCCTACGAGCAGTACTTC. The full variable domain, completed using reference TRBV12-5 and TRBJ2-7, is DARVTQTPRHKVTEMGQEVTMRCQPILGHNTVFWYRQTMMQGLELLAYFRNRAPLDDSGMPKDRFSAEMPDATLATLKIQPSEPRDSAVYFCASGLVLGGASYEQYFGPGTRLTVT.